The rows below give T cell receptor beta chains drawn from one sample of a study of blood T cells in healthy people across ages. TCRdb called the 5' RACE reads again in MiXCR, with one record for every CDR3 protein. The sample has around 800,000 distinct CDR3 sequences, approximately 65% seen once; the top ten hold roughly 26%. The sample consisted of blood. These TCRs come from a man aged 25-40 years in good health. Each CDR3 is given with its conserved first and last residue. Each record gives: clone size, V gene, J gene, D gene, CDR3 protein, CDR3 DNA. D genes are given only for firm matches. Some rows mark clone size as missing; the rest say once, few, many or name a class of expanded clone.

few,TRBV6-6,TRBJ2-1,.,CASSYGRIPYNEQFF,TGTGCCAGCAGTTACGGGCGGATTCCCTACAATGAGCAGTTCTTC
few,TRBV4-3,TRBJ1-1,.,CASSRGPLRSEAFF,TGCGCCAGCAGCCGGGGTCCGCTTAGGTCTGAAGCTTTCTTT
.,TRBV10-3,TRBJ2-1,.,CAISDRKYNEQFF,TGTGCCATCAGTGACAGAAAATACAATGAGCAGTTCTTC
.,TRBV24-1,TRBJ2-2,.,CATSETGKGRDRELFF,TGTGCCACCAGTGAAACAGGGAAGGGAAGGGACCGGGAGCTGTTTTTT
.,TRBV5-1,TRBJ1-4,.,CASSLAERRTNEKLFF,TGCGCCAGCAGCTTGGCCGAGAGAAGGACTAATGAAAAACTGTTTTTT
.,TRBV7-6,TRBJ2-7,.,CASSLGFNPYEQYF,TGTGCCAGCAGCTTAGGATTCAATCCCTACGAGCAGTACTTC
.,TRBV20-1,TRBJ2-4,.,CSASGGLGENIQYF,TGCAGTGCCTCAGGGGGGCTCGGGGAAAACATTCAGTACTTC
.,TRBV5-1,TRBJ2-5,TRBD2,CASSTPGLAGPTFQETQYF,TGCGCCAGCAGCACCCCGGGACTAGCGGGTCCGACCTTCCAAGAGACCCAGTACTTC
few,TRBV12-3/TRBV12-4,TRBJ1-6,TRBD1,CASRRGGQGDSPLHF,TGTGCCAGCCGAAGGGGGGGACAGGGAGATTCACCCCTCCACTTT
few,TRBV6-2/TRBV6-3,TRBJ2-1,TRBD1,CASSNSGTGANEQFF,TGTGCCAGCAGTAATTCCGGGACAGGAGCGAATGAGCAGTTCTTC
.,TRBV12-3/TRBV12-4,TRBJ2-5,TRBD1,CASSPRDSEQETQYF,TGTGCCAGCAGTCCCCGGGACAGTGAACAAGAGACCCAGTACTTC
.,TRBV2,TRBJ2-5,TRBD1,CASRGQGLQETQYF,TGTGCCAGCAGGGGACAGGGACTACAAGAGACCCAGTACTTC
.,TRBV14,TRBJ2-1,TRBD2,CASSPWTSGYEQFF,TGTGCCAGCAGCCCGTGGACTAGTGGTTATGAGCAGTTCTTC
.,TRBV15,TRBJ2-5,TRBD2,CATSSMFGSVAGGQETQYF,TGTGCCACCAGCAGTATGTTCGGCTCGGTAGCGGGGGGGCAAGAGACCCAGTACTTC
many,TRBV7-9,TRBJ2-7,.,CASRRDGSYEQYF,TGTGCCAGCCGCCGGGACGGAAGCTACGAGCAGTACTTC
.,TRBV28,TRBJ2-4,.,CASSFRGTAPVAKNIQYF,TGTGCCAGCAGTTTCCGCGGGACAGCCCCCGTAGCCAAAAACATTCAGTACTTC
.,TRBV5-1,TRBJ2-5,.,CASSRIGAEETQYF,TGCGCCAGCAGCCGGATCGGGGCTGAAGAGACCCAGTACTTC
.,TRBV4-3,TRBJ2-7,TRBD2,CASSQGGGTSGGAGYNEQYF,TGCGCCAGCAGCCAAGGCGGGGGGACTAGCGGGGGGGCTGGATACAATGAGCAGTACTTC
.,TRBV5-1,TRBJ2-7,.,CASSHGGVDEQYF,TGCGCCAGCAGTCACGGAGGGGTGGACGAGCAGTACTTC
.,TRBV7-6,TRBJ2-1,TRBD2,CASSLRAGNNEQFF,TGTGCCAGCAGCTTAAGAGCGGGAAACAATGAGCAGTTCTTC
.,TRBV28,TRBJ2-7,TRBD2,CASRPTGGSSYEQYF,TGTGCCAGCAGACCTACCGGGGGGAGCTCCTACGAGCAGTACTTC
.,TRBV20-1,TRBJ2-3,TRBD2,CSGRGGFTDTQYF,TGCAGTGGGCGGGGGGGGTTCACAGATACGCAGTATTTT